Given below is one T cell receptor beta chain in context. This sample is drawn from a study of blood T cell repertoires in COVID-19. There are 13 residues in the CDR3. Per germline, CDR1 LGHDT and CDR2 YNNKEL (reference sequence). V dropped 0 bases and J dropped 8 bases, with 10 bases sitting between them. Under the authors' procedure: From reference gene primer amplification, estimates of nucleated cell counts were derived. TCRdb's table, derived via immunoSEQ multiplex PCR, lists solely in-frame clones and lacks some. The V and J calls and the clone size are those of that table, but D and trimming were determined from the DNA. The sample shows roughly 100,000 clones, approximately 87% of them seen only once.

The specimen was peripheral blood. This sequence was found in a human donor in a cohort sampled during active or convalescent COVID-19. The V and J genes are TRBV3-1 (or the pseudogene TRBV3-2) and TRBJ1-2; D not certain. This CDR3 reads CASSQERGRGYTF. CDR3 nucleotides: TGTGCCAGCAGCCAAGAAAGAGGAAGGGGCTACACCTTC.